This T cell receptor beta chain originates from a study of blood T cell repertoires in COVID-19. Study-level information: Nucleic acid was either cDNA or gDNA, and it came from T cells, B-cell-depleted T cells, or PBMCs.

The assay was immunoSEQ multiplex PCR, and TCRdb's table has in-frame clones only and misses some. The table records 25,000 to 35,000 clones, roughly 82% of them present only once. The trim removed 5 bases at V and 3 bases at J, leaving 4 bases unmatched. CDR1 is SGHNT and CDR2 is YENEEA in the germline V gene. The CDR3 is made up of 14 amino acids. The sample was peripheral blood. This rearrangement joins TRBV11-3 to TRBJ1-1; 9 positions match TRBD1. The source of this sequence is a man older than 75 with active or convalescent COVID-19. Here the CDR3 reads CASSEQGADTEAFF. The DNA of the CDR3 is TGTGCCAGCAGCGAACAGGGGGCGGACACTGAAGCTTTCTTT.